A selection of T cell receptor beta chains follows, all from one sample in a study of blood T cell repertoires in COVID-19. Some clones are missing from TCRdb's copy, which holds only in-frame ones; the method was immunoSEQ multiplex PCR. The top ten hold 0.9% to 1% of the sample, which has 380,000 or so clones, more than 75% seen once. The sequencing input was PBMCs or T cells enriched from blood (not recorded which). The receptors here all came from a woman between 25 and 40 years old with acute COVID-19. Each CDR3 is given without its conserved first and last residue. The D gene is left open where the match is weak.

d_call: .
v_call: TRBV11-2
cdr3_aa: ASSPGSYYGYT

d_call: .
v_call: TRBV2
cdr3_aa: ASSEASRGNTEAF

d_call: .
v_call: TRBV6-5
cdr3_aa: ASIQGVGTNEKLF

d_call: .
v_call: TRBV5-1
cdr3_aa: ASSLAGDTQY

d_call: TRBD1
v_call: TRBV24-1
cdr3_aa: ATSDPGQRIGGYT

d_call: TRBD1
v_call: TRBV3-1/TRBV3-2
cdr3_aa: ASSQIDRVTDTQY

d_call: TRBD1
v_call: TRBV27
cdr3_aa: ASSPGQGVYEQY

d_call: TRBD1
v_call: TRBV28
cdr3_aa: ASHSRTGGWKLF

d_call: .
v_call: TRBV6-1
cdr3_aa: ASSELSSYNSPLH

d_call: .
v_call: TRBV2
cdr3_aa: ASRRTAGGNTEAF

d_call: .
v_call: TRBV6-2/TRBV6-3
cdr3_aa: ASSRAWGRNEQY

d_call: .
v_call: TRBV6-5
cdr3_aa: ASPGSNQPQH

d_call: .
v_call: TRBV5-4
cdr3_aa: ASSLVGVGSPDTQY

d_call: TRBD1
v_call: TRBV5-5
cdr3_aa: ASSLYGQGDEKLF

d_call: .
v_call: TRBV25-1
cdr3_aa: ASKAGRGNTEAF

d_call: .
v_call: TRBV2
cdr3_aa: ASSEAAGSYNSPLH

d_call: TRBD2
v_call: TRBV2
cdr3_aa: ASLAGDGELF

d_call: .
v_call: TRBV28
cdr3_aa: ASSSGDATWGGEAF

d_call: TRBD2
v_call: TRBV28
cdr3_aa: ASSLLAGVGTGELF

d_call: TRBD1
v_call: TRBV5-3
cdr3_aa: ARSYMDRGTNEKLF

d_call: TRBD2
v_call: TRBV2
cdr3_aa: ASSERLAGKSTDTQY

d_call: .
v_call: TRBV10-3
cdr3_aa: AISASTGYTEAF

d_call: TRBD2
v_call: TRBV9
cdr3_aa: ASSVSGGYNEQF

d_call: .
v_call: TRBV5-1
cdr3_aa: ASSLSGRAVF

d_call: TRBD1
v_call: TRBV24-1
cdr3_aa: ATSDPGQGGGQPQH

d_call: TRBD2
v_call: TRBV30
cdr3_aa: ALRLAGSPDTQY

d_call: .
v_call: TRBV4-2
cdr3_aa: ASSQYPSERVNEKLF

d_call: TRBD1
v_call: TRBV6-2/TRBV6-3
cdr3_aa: ASSNDRGVDTQY

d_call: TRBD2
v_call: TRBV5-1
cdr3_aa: ASSLIPGLAGGPTDTQY

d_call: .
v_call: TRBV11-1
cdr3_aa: ASSSRQSRNYGYT

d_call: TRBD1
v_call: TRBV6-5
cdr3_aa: ASSNDRVGGYT

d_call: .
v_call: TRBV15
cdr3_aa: ATSSRDNSNEKLF

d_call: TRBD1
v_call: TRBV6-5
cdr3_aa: ASRPGQGYGYT

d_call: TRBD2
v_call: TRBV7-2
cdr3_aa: ASSAGTSGRDTQY

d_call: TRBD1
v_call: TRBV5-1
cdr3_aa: ASSLPTGPGQGAGGYT

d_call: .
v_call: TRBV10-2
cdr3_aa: ASSPSSSYNSPLH

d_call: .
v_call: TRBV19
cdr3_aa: ASSIVAGLNSPLH

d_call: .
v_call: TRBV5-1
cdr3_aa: ASSSGDRGTNEKLF

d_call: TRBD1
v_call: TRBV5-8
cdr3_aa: ASSLGPGTGNTGELF

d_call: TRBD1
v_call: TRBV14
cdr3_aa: ASSRGQDRVVGTEAF

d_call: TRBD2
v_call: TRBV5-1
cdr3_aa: ASNRGGGTDTQY

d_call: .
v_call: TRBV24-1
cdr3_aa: ATSDLGHHKNTEAF

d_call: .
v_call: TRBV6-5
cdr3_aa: ASVPQGYYNSPLH

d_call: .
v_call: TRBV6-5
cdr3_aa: ASSSRGGGTEAF

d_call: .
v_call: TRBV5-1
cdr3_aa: ASSLALTGYYGYT

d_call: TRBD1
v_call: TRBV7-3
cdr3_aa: ASSSTGGDVTEAF

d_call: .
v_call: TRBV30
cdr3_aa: AWSRVGLNYGYT

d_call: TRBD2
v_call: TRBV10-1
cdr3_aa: ASSESGLAGTDTQY

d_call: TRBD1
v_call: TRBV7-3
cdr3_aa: ASSLRGGQGGTGELF

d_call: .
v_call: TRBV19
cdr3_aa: ATRGDKLNQPQH

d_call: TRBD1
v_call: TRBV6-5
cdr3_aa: ASRQGARGYGYT

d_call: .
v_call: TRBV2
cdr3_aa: ASSRTAAGGEQY

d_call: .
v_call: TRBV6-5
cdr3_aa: ASNPRSSYNSPLH

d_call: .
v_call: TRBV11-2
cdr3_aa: ASSPRRTLYGYT

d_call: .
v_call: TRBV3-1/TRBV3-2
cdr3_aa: ASSPDGGTEAF